This TCR beta chain was sequenced for a study of shared clonotypes between healthy human individuals. Study-wide findings and caveats: Sorted-subset sequencing, rarefaction showed, was incomplete despite large depth.

The naive CD8 subset, CD45RO-negative cells positively selected for CCR7, excluded terminally differentiated effector memory CD45RA+ cells. Recent acute infections and vaccinations were absent in the healthy HIV-negative adult donors. Evenly divided among several immunoSEQ plates was the genomic DNA of each subset. Method: immunoSEQ multiplex PCR; TCRdb's copy keeps in-frame clones and lacks some. The table shows about 820,000 clones, with almost 95% occurring only once. To note about this clone: Its antigen is not identified.

The V end was cut by 4 bases, the J end by 5 bases, with 15 bases between. CDR3 length: 14 amino acids. Per the germline V gene, CDR1 is SGHTA and CDR2 is FQGTGA. This chain uses TRBV7-3 with TRBJ2-7, with D tentatively TRBD2 (6 bases). The origin of this receptor is a man younger than 40 in good health. Sequenced sample: naive CD8+ T cells sorted from blood. The CDR3, as DNA: TGTGCCAGCAGCTCTTCGGGAGATTCTAACGAGCAGTACTTC. Translating gives CASSSSGDSNEQYF.